One sample yielded the 10 T cell receptor beta chains listed below, sequenced in a study of shared clonotypes between healthy human individuals. Method: immunoSEQ multiplex PCR; TCRdb's copy keeps in-frame clones and lacks some. The table has more than 2,000,000 clones, more than 80% seen once; the top ten hold about 0.41%. Sequencing was done on a sample of naive CD4+ T cells from PBMCs. Indicated subset: CD45RA+ positively selected. These receptor sequences come from a young man in good health. Some clones in this sample may be carry-over from other donors' samples.

A remark on this clone: At one end the junction does not follow the germline gene, possibly because of a read error. The V call is TRBV20-1, the J call TRBJ1-5; D gene ambiguous. The CDR3 is 11 residues long. Germline V lookup: CDR1 DFQATT, CDR2 SNEGSKA (reference sequence). The DNA for the CDR3 is TGCAGTGCTAGAGGGGGTCAGGCCCAGCATTTT. The encoded protein is CSARGGQAQHF.

This clone has just one count. The chain uses TRBV9 and TRBJ2-1; the D gene is possibly TRBD1 (5 bases). The CDR3 covers 15 residues. Trimming removed 1 base at V and 5 bases at J, with 13 bases between. Per germline, CDR1 SGDLS and CDR2 YYNGEE. The CDR3 DNA reads TGTGCCAGCAGCGTACTGCCAGGGATCCACAATGAGCAGTTCTTC. Translation gives CASSVLPGIHNEQFF.

This clone has a single count. The chain links TRBV5-1 to TRBJ2-7; D is ambiguous. Trimming took 5 bases from V and 1 from J, leaving 13 bases between them. Germline lookup yields CDR1 SGHRS and CDR2 YFSETQ. The length of the CDR3 is 14 residues. The CDR3 sequence: CASRENPQSYEQYF. The CDR3 DNA sequence: TGCGCCAGCAGGGAGAATCCCCAGTCCTACGAGCAGTACTTC.

CDR3 nucleotide sequence: TGTGCCAGCAGCTTTAGGGCGGGAGACTACGAGCAGTACTTC. This encodes CASSFRAGDYEQYF. The chain recombines TRBV5-6 with TRBJ2-7; the match to TRBD2 covers 7 bases. Germline loops: CDR1 SGHDT, CDR2 YYEEEE. The V gene end was trimmed by 2 bases and the J gene end by 3 bases; junction bases not matched to a gene: 5. This CDR3 has 14 amino acids.

The CDR3 nucleotides read TGTGCCAGCAGCTTTAGGTCCAGGGGCACCAGGAATGAGCAGTTCTTC. It yields the protein CASSFRSRGTRNEQFF. V gene TRBV7-2 combines with J gene TRBJ2-1; D perhaps matches TRBD1 (6 bases). Germline V CDR1 and CDR2: SGHTA, FQGNSA. This CDR3 region has 16 residues. V was clipped by 3 bases and J by 7 bases, with 19 bases between them.

The CDR3 nucleotides read TGTGCCAGCAGTTCGAGTAGCCCGAGCTCCTACAATGAGCAGTTCTTC. It specifies CASSSSSPSSYNEQFF. V gene TRBV6-5 combines with J gene TRBJ2-1; D gene unclear. There are 16 residues in the CDR3. Trimming took off 4 bases at V and 0 bases at J, with 13 bases between the two ends. The germline CDR1 and CDR2 sequences are MNHEY and SVGAGI.

The chain employs TRBV6-1 and TRBJ1-2; possibly TRBD1 for D (6 bases). The CDR3 totals 13 residues. V was cut by 7 bases and J by 2 bases, with 11 bases left in between. The V gene's germline CDR1 is MNHNS and CDR2 SASEGT. The CDR3 region is CASTYGGNYGYTF. The DNA for the CDR3 is TGTGCCAGCACCTACGGGGGCAACTATGGCTACACCTTC.

The chain uses TRBV14 and TRBJ1-4, with 8 bases that match TRBD1. With 5 bases clipped from V and 8 bases from J, the junction kept 1 base outside the gene matches. Per germline, CDR1 SGHDN and CDR2 FVKESK. The length of the CDR3 is 12 residues. In DNA, the CDR3 is TGTGCCAGCAGCGGACAGGGCGAAAAACTGTTTTTT. It encodes CASSGQGEKLFF.

On this clone: Other DNA sequences from this sample encode an identical CDR3 as well. The chain carries TRBV5-4 and TRBJ1-2; 7 bases align to TRBD1. This CDR3 region has 13 residues. From germline, CDR1 is SGHNT and CDR2 YYREEE (reference sequence). J was trimmed by 3 bases and V by 4 bases; bases with no gene match: 3. The CDR3: CASSLTGDYGYTF. DNA for the CDR3: TGTGCCAGCAGCCTTACAGGGGACTATGGCTACACCTTC.

This clone was detected a few times. This chain connects TRBV27 to TRBJ1-2, with D tentatively TRBD1 (5 bases). CDR3 length equals 15 residues. V lost 5 bases and J lost 5, with 18 bases in between. Germline lookup yields CDR1 MNHEY and CDR2 SMNVEV (reference sequence). The CDR3 DNA is TGTGCCAGCAGTCCGACAGCCTCCTTACGATATGGCTACACCTTC. It translates to CASSPTASLRYGYTF.